The source of this T cell receptor beta chain is a study of cytomegalovirus exposure and HLA in healthy donors. Overall study results and limits: Previous analysis showed most TCR beta V segments were productive about 87% or about 30% of the time. According to the study, 150 to 200 TCR beta chains were cytomegalovirus-associated. In a later analysis, a missense DCLRE1C variant was linked to TCR beta V- and J-gene trimming.

Both 60 Vbeta primers and 13 Jbeta primers went into the PCR. Generated by immunoSEQ multiplex PCR, the TCRdb table keeps only in-frame clones and is missing some. The sample records some 90,000 clones, nearly 80% being singletons. With regard to this clone: Antigen unknown.

Germline V gene data show CDR1 as LNHDA and CDR2 as SQIVND (reference sequence). Deletions cut 3 bases from V and 6 bases from J, with 6 bases between. The CDR3 contains 12 residues. The sample taken for sequencing was PBMCs. The source of this sequence is a female donor in good health and CMV-seronegative. The chain uses TRBV19 and TRBJ1-5; D remains unclear. CDR3 nucleotide sequence: TGTGCCAGTAGTATGGGCCTTCAGCCCCAGCATTTT. Protein sequence: CASSMGLQPQHF.